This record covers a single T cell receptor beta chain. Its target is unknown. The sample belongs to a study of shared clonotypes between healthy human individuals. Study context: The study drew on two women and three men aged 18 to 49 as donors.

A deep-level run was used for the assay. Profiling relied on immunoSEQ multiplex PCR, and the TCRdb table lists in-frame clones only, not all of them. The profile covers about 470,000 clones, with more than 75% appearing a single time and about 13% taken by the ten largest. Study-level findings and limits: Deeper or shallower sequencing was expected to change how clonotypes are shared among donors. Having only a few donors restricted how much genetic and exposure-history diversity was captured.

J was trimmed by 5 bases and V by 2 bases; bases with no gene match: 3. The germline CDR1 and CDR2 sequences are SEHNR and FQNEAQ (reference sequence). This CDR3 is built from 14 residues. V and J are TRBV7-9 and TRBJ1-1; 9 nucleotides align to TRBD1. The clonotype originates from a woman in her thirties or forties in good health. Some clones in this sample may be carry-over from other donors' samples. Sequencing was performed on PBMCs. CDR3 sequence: CASSLWDRETEAFF. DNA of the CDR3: TGTGCCAGCAGCTTATGGGACAGGGAGACTGAAGCTTTCTTT.